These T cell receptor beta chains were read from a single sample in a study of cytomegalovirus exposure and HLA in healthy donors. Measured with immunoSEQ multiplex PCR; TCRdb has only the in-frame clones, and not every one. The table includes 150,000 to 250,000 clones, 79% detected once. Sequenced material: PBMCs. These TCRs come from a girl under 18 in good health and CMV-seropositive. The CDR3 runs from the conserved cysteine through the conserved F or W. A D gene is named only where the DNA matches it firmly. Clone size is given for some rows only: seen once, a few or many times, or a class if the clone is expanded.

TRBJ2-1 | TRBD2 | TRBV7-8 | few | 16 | TGTGCCAGCAGCACCGAGACTAGCGGAGTTCTCAGCGAGCAGTTCTTC | CASSTETSGVLSEQFF
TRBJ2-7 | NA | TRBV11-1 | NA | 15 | TGTGCCAGCAGCTCTCCAGGGCCCCTTCAGGACGAGCAGTACTTC | CASSSPGPLQDEQYF
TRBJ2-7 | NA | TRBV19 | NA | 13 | TGTGCCAGTAGTAGCGGGCCGAACGGCGAGCAGTACTTC | CASSSGPNGEQYF
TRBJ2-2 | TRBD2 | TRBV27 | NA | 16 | TGTGCCAGCAGCCTCCTAGCGGGGGGGCGTTCCGGGGAGCTGTTTTTT | CASSLLAGGRSGELFF
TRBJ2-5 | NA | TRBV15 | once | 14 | TGTGCCACCTCAGACGGGGGGCGGTCAGGGACCCAGTACTTC | CATSDGGRSGTQYF
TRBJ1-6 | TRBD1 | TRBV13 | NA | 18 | TGTGCCAGCAGCTTAGGTAGGACAGGGGCGATATATAATTCACCCCTCCACTTT | CASSLGRTGAIYNSPLHF
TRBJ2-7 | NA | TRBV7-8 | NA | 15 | TGTGCCAGCAGCCAATCCCTGGGCAGCTCCTACGAGCAGTACTTC | CASSQSLGSSYEQYF
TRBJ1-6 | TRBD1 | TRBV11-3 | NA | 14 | TGTGCCAGCAGCGCGGGACAGGGAAATTCACCCCTCCACTTT | CASSAGQGNSPLHF
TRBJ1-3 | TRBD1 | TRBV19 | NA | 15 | TGTGCCAGTAGTATAACAGGGGACTCTGGAAACACCATATATTTT | CASSITGDSGNTIYF
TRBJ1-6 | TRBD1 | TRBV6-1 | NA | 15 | TGTGCCAGCAGTCCCCGGGACAGCTATAATTCACCCCTCCACTTT | CASSPRDSYNSPLHF